Listed below are T cell receptor beta chains from one sample, sequenced in a study of prognosis after radiotherapy for stage I lung cancer. TCRdb re-called the multiplex PCR reads with MiXCR, one entry per CDR3 protein. The table includes some 38,000 distinct CDR3 sequences, approximately 24% detected once. Here the sequenced sample was PBMCs, taken before or after stereotactic body radiation therapy (not recorded which). The receptors stem from a donor aged 50 or older with non-small cell lung cancer. Each CDR3 is given with its conserved first and last residue. D genes are given only for firm matches. Rows give clone size only sometimes, using once, few, many, or a class for an expanded clone.

clone_size: many; d_call: .; j_call: TRBJ2-2; v_call: TRBV27; cdr3_aa: CASSLRGWEQNTGELFF; cdr3_nt: TGTGCCAGCAGTTTAAGGGGATGGGAACAGAACACCGGGGAGCTGTTTTTT
clone_size: many; d_call: TRBD1; j_call: TRBJ1-4; v_call: TRBV20-1; cdr3_aa: CSALEGASEKLFF; cdr3_nt: TGCAGTGCGTTAGAGGGGGCCAGTGAAAAACTGTTTTTT
clone_size: many; d_call: TRBD1; j_call: TRBJ2-1; v_call: TRBV5-8; cdr3_aa: CASSLETGARDEQFF; cdr3_nt: TGTGCCAGCAGCTTGGAGACAGGGGCAAGGGATGAGCAGTTCTTC
clone_size: many; d_call: TRBD2; j_call: TRBJ2-3; v_call: TRBV20-1; cdr3_aa: CSARAPRTSGGITDTQYF; cdr3_nt: TGCAGTGCTAGAGCCCCCCGGACTAGCGGGGGGATCACAGATACGCAGTATTTT
clone_size: .; d_call: .; j_call: TRBJ2-3; v_call: TRBV5-6; cdr3_aa: CASSCRPPTDTQYF; cdr3_nt: TGTGCCAGCAGCTGCAGGCCTCCCACAGATACGCAGTATTTT
clone_size: many; d_call: .; j_call: TRBJ2-2; v_call: TRBV10-3; cdr3_aa: CAIRSRDTYTGELFF; cdr3_nt: TGTGCCATCAGATCTCGGGACACATACACCGGGGAGCTGTTTTTT
clone_size: many; d_call: .; j_call: TRBJ2-1; v_call: TRBV3-1; cdr3_aa: CASSQGDIRNEQFF; cdr3_nt: TGTGCCAGCAGCCAAGGAGACATACGCAATGAGCAGTTCTTC
clone_size: .; d_call: .; j_call: TRBJ2-2; v_call: TRBV7-9; cdr3_aa: CASSPGETGELFF; cdr3_nt: TGTGCCAGCAGCCCAGGGGAGACCGGGGAGCTGTTTTTT
clone_size: many; d_call: .; j_call: TRBJ1-3; v_call: TRBV7-9; cdr3_aa: CASKKGTGNTIYF; cdr3_nt: TGTGCCAGCAAGAAGGGTACTGGAAACACCATATATTTT
clone_size: .; d_call: .; j_call: TRBJ2-7; v_call: TRBV6-2/TRBV6-3; cdr3_aa: CTSSYSMGLAGEQYF; cdr3_nt: TGTACCAGCAGTTACTCGATGGGGCTAGCAGGCGAGCAGTACTTC
clone_size: many; d_call: .; j_call: TRBJ2-3; v_call: TRBV2; cdr3_aa: CASSEFGGTLDTDTQYF; cdr3_nt: TGTGCCAGCAGTGAATTTGGGGGGACCCTCGACACAGATACGCAGTATTTT
clone_size: many; d_call: .; j_call: TRBJ2-7; v_call: TRBV24-1; cdr3_aa: CATSDTRTGPWEQYF; cdr3_nt: TGTGCCACCAGTGATACCCGTACCGGGCCTTGGGAGCAGTACTTC
clone_size: many; d_call: .; j_call: TRBJ1-1; v_call: TRBV7-9; cdr3_aa: CASSLEGTGNTEAFF; cdr3_nt: TGTGCCAGCAGCTTAGAAGGGACGGGGAACACTGAAGCTTTCTTT
clone_size: medium-sized; d_call: TRBD1; j_call: TRBJ2-1; v_call: TRBV20-1; cdr3_aa: CSAPGQGYNEQFF; cdr3_nt: TGCAGTGCTCCGGGACAGGGCTACAATGAGCAGTTCTTC
clone_size: many; d_call: .; j_call: TRBJ2-7; v_call: TRBV6-1; cdr3_aa: CASSDYSYEQYF; cdr3_nt: TGTGCCAGCAGTGACTATTCCTACGAGCAGTACTTC
clone_size: once; d_call: .; j_call: TRBJ2-7; v_call: TRBV20-1; cdr3_aa: CSARAGGFTYEQYF; cdr3_nt: TGCAGTGCTAGAGCCGGGGGCTTCACCTACGAGCAGTACTTC
clone_size: many; d_call: TRBD1; j_call: TRBJ2-1; v_call: TRBV27; cdr3_aa: CASSTRQGNEQFF; cdr3_nt: TGTGCCAGCAGTACACGACAGGGTAATGAGCAGTTCTTC
clone_size: many; d_call: .; j_call: TRBJ1-2; v_call: TRBV20-1; cdr3_aa: CSATEDVNGYTF; cdr3_nt: TGCAGTGCTACCGAGGATGTCAATGGCTACACCTTC
clone_size: .; d_call: TRBD1; j_call: TRBJ1-1; v_call: TRBV5-1; cdr3_aa: CASSRTGCLAMNTEAFF; cdr3_nt: TGCGCCAGCAGCAGGACAGGGTGCCTGGCAATGAACACTGAAGCTTTCTTT
clone_size: .; d_call: TRBD1; j_call: TRBJ1-2; v_call: TRBV28; cdr3_aa: CASSLTQGARGYTF; cdr3_nt: TGTGCCAGCAGCCTCACACAGGGGGCAAGGGGCTACACCTTC
clone_size: medium-sized; d_call: .; j_call: TRBJ2-7; v_call: TRBV20-1; cdr3_aa: CSARGQAYEQYF; cdr3_nt: TGCAGTGCTAGGGGGCAGGCGTACGAGCAGTACTTC
clone_size: many; d_call: .; j_call: TRBJ2-1; v_call: TRBV24-1; cdr3_aa: CATSDSGGAKSNEQFF; cdr3_nt: TGTGCCACCAGCGACTCAGGTGGGGCCAAGTCCAATGAGCAGTTCTTC
clone_size: many; d_call: .; j_call: TRBJ1-1; v_call: TRBV5-1; cdr3_aa: CASSQEWGTEAFF; cdr3_nt: TGCGCCAGCAGTCAGGAATGGGGCACTGAAGCTTTCTTT
clone_size: many; d_call: .; j_call: TRBJ1-3; v_call: TRBV3-1; cdr3_aa: CASSQEGINTIYF; cdr3_nt: TGTGCCAGCAGCCAAGAGGGCATCAACACCATATATTTT
clone_size: many; d_call: .; j_call: TRBJ2-5; v_call: TRBV14; cdr3_aa: CASSPGGGLLGETQYF; cdr3_nt: TGTGCCAGCAGCCCAGGCGGAGGACTACTAGGAGAGACCCAGTACTTC
clone_size: .; d_call: .; j_call: TRBJ2-1; v_call: TRBV20-1; cdr3_aa: CSANTSGVSYNEQFF; cdr3_nt: TGCAGTGCTAATACCTCGGGGGTCTCCTACAATGAGCAGTTCTTC
clone_size: many; d_call: TRBD1; j_call: TRBJ2-7; v_call: TRBV20-1; cdr3_aa: CSAIPGTGYEQYF; cdr3_nt: TGCAGTGCTATCCCCGGGACAGGTTACGAGCAGTACTTC
clone_size: many; d_call: TRBD2; j_call: TRBJ2-1; v_call: TRBV20-1; cdr3_aa: CSARSPGGLAANEQFF; cdr3_nt: TGCAGTGCTAGATCACCGGGGGGGCTAGCGGCCAATGAGCAGTTCTTC
clone_size: .; d_call: TRBD1; j_call: TRBJ1-1; v_call: TRBV5-1; cdr3_aa: CASSSLGGQGFVNTEAFF; cdr3_nt: TGCGCCAGCAGCTCCCTCGGGGGACAGGGGTTTGTGAACACTGAAGCTTTCTTT
clone_size: many; d_call: .; j_call: TRBJ2-3; v_call: TRBV30; cdr3_aa: CAWSPGTDTQYF; cdr3_nt: TGTGCCTGGAGCCCAGGCACAGATACGCAGTATTTT
clone_size: many; d_call: .; j_call: TRBJ2-4; v_call: TRBV6-1; cdr3_aa: CASSEFTSDAKNIQYF; cdr3_nt: TGTGCCAGCAGTGAATTTACCAGTGACGCCAAAAACATTCAGTACTTC
clone_size: many; d_call: .; j_call: TRBJ1-2; v_call: TRBV19; cdr3_aa: CASSSWGPGSNYGYTF; cdr3_nt: TGTGCCAGTAGTTCCTGGGGCCCCGGCAGTAACTATGGCTACACCTTC
clone_size: many; d_call: .; j_call: TRBJ1-2; v_call: TRBV7-3; cdr3_aa: CASSLGAPPSNYGYTF; cdr3_nt: TGTGCCAGCAGCTTAGGGGCCCCCCCCTCTAACTATGGCTACACCTTC
clone_size: many; d_call: TRBD1; j_call: TRBJ1-2; v_call: TRBV6-5; cdr3_aa: CASSFQGGDGYTF; cdr3_nt: TGTGCCAGCAGTTTTCAGGGGGGCGATGGCTACACCTTC
clone_size: many; d_call: .; j_call: TRBJ1-2; v_call: TRBV3-1; cdr3_aa: CASSQDRPGGDYGYTF; cdr3_nt: TGTGCCAGCAGCCAAGATCGCCCGGGGGGGGACTATGGCTACACCTTC
clone_size: many; d_call: TRBD1; j_call: TRBJ2-7; v_call: TRBV5-1; cdr3_aa: CASTIDRAYEQYF; cdr3_nt: TGCGCCAGCACAATAGACAGGGCCTACGAGCAGTACTTC
clone_size: .; d_call: .; j_call: TRBJ2-7; v_call: TRBV5-6; cdr3_aa: CASSHTFRLREQYF; cdr3_nt: TGTGCCAGCAGCCACACTTTCCGCCTTCGAGAGCAGTACTTC
clone_size: many; d_call: .; j_call: TRBJ1-2; v_call: TRBV2; cdr3_aa: CASSLASGYTF; cdr3_nt: TGTGCCAGCAGCCTAGCTTCTGGCTACACCTTC
clone_size: many; d_call: .; j_call: TRBJ1-6; v_call: TRBV18; cdr3_aa: CASSTAERGDNSPLHF; cdr3_nt: TGTGCCAGCTCAACTGCAGAGAGGGGCGATAATTCACCCCTCCACTTT
clone_size: many; d_call: .; j_call: TRBJ2-7; v_call: TRBV6-1; cdr3_aa: CASRSTGFYEQYF; cdr3_nt: TGTGCCAGCAGGAGTACAGGTTTCTACGAGCAGTACTTC
clone_size: .; d_call: TRBD1; j_call: TRBJ2-1; v_call: TRBV7-6; cdr3_aa: CASSLANRGVTRNEQFF; cdr3_nt: TGTGCCAGCAGCTTAGCAAACAGGGGGGTTACTAGGAATGAGCAGTTCTTC
clone_size: many; d_call: TRBD1; j_call: TRBJ1-6; v_call: TRBV6-4; cdr3_aa: CASSEGTGFNSPLHF; cdr3_nt: TGTGCCAGCAGTGAGGGGACAGGGTTTAATTCACCCCTCCACTTT
clone_size: .; d_call: .; j_call: TRBJ2-5; v_call: TRBV11-2; cdr3_aa: CASSLVSQGAGAQETQYF; cdr3_nt: TGTGCCAGCAGCTTAGTTAGTCAGGGGGCGGGGGCACAAGAGACCCAGTACTTC
clone_size: many; d_call: .; j_call: TRBJ1-1; v_call: TRBV24-1; cdr3_aa: CATSDADTEAFF; cdr3_nt: TGTGCCACCAGTGATGCGGACACTGAAGCTTTCTTT
clone_size: many; d_call: TRBD1; j_call: TRBJ2-1; v_call: TRBV20-1; cdr3_aa: CSARYAGTGTRGEQFF; cdr3_nt: TGCAGTGCTAGGTACGCCGGGACAGGGACGCGTGGTGAGCAGTTCTTC
clone_size: many; d_call: .; j_call: TRBJ1-2; v_call: TRBV5-8; cdr3_aa: CASSVLRAHGYTF; cdr3_nt: TGTGCCAGCAGCGTTCTACGAGCGCACGGCTACACCTTC
clone_size: many; d_call: .; j_call: TRBJ2-2; v_call: TRBV11-2; cdr3_aa: CASSLEAGSNTGELFF; cdr3_nt: TGTGCCAGCAGCTTAGAGGCTGGGAGTAACACCGGGGAGCTGTTTTTT